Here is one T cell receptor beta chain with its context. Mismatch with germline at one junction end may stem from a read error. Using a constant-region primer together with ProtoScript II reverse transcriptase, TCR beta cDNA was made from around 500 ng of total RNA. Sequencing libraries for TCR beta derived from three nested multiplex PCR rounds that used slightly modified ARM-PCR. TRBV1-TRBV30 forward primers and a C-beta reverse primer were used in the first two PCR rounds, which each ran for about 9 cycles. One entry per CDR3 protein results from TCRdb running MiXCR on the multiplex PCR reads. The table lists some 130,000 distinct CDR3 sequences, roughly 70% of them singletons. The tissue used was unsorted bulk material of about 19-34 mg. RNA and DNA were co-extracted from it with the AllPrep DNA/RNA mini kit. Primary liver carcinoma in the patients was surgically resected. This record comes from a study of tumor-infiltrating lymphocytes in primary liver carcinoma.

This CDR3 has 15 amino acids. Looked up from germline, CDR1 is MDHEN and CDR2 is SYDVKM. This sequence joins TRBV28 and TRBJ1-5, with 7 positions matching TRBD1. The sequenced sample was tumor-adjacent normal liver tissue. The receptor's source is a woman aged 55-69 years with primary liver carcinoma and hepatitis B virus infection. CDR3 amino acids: CVSRFSGGSNQPQHF. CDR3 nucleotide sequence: TGTGTCAGCAGGTTTTCAGGGGGTAGCAATCAGCCCCAGCATTTC.